This T cell receptor beta chain was captured in a study of blood T cells in healthy people across ages. At the level of the study: Template switching recovered approximately one barcoded beta molecule for every two T cells.

Peripheral blood from each donor was collected in a volume of 9.5 to 10 milliliters. V dropped 4 bases and J dropped 2 bases, with 16 bases sitting between them. The V gene's germline CDR1 is SGHNT and CDR2 YYREEE (reference sequence). The CDR3 runs to 15 residues. A J-beta primer mix and a sample-barcoded 5' primer were used in a second PCR of about 7 to 12 cycles. From the 5' RACE reads, TCRdb called clonotypes with MiXCR, one entry per CDR3 protein. The sample includes around 520,000 distinct CDR3 sequences, about 25% seen only once; the top ten take approximately 3.6%. The sample was also linked to a second study, of T cells of mothers and their children. From that paper: In cDNA synthesis, all of the extracted RNA was used at roughly 1.5 ug per 15 ul. Clones that were microchimeric and persistent were not detected among T cells.

This chain uses TRBV5-4 with TRBJ2-7; TRBD1 might be the D (6 bases). Sequenced material: blood. This sequence was found in a boy under 10 years old in good health. Here the CDR3 DNA reads TGTGCCAGCAGCCCACGGACAGCGCGCCCCTACGAGCAGTACTTC. Translating it yields CASSPRTARPYEQYF.